These T cell receptor beta chains were read from a single sample in a study of blood T cells in healthy people across ages. One entry per CDR3 protein results from TCRdb running MiXCR on the 5' RACE reads. The table shows approximately 900,000 distinct CDR3 sequences, with about 44% occurring only once. Sequenced: blood. Receptor source: a young man in good health. The CDR3 runs from the conserved cysteine through the conserved F or W. Fields, in order: CDR3 DNA, CDR3 protein, D gene, V gene, clone size, J gene. The D gene is left open where the match is weak. Clone size is not always given. Where it is, it says once, few, many or a class for expanded clones.

DNA: TGTGCCAGCAGGGTAGACCCTGGGGCCAACGTCCTGACTTTC
CDR3: CASRVDPGANVLTF
D: NA
V: TRBV28
size: NA
J: TRBJ2-6

DNA: TGCAGTACCCAGGAACTAGCGGGGGGTAACAATGAGCAGTTCTTC
CDR3: CSTQELAGGNNEQFF
D: TRBD2
V: TRBV20-1
size: few
J: TRBJ2-1

DNA: TGTGCCAGCAGCCGGGGACGGCCGACTAATGAAAAACTGTTTTTT
CDR3: CASSRGRPTNEKLFF
D: NA
V: TRBV11-3
size: few
J: TRBJ1-4

DNA: TGTGCCAGCAGCCCCTTCTGGGTGGACGAGCAGTACTTC
CDR3: CASSPFWVDEQYF
D: NA
V: TRBV14
size: few
J: TRBJ2-7

DNA: TGTGCCAGTAGTTCCTTATCGGGGACCCAAGAGACCCAGTACTTC
CDR3: CASSSLSGTQETQYF
D: NA
V: TRBV19
size: NA
J: TRBJ2-5

DNA: TGTGCCAGCAGTTTTCAAGGGACAGGGGCCTACGAGCAGTACTTC
CDR3: CASSFQGTGAYEQYF
D: TRBD1
V: TRBV27
size: NA
J: TRBJ2-7

DNA: TGTGCCAGCAGCCAACCGGGCGGGGAGCTGTTTTTT
CDR3: CASSQPGGELFF
D: NA
V: TRBV3-1
size: NA
J: TRBJ2-2

DNA: TGTGCCAGCAGCTTAGGGGGAGGTTGGGAGCAGTACTTC
CDR3: CASSLGGGWEQYF
D: NA
V: TRBV11-2
size: few
J: TRBJ2-7

DNA: TGTGCCAGCAGTTACGGGACAGGTTACGAGCAGTACTTC
CDR3: CASSYGTGYEQYF
D: TRBD1
V: TRBV6-5
size: NA
J: TRBJ2-7

DNA: TGCAGCGGCAGTGTTAACTATGGCTACACCTTC
CDR3: CSGSVNYGYTF
D: NA
V: TRBV29-1
size: many
J: TRBJ1-2

DNA: TGTGCCACCAGCAGAGGTGGGGTAGGAGGGAGCACAGATACGCAGTATTTT
CDR3: CATSRGGVGGSTDTQYF
D: NA
V: TRBV15
size: NA
J: TRBJ2-3

DNA: TGTGCCAGCAGCTTGCGGACAGGGCGAACTGAAGCTTTCTTT
CDR3: CASSLRTGRTEAFF
D: TRBD1
V: TRBV5-6
size: NA
J: TRBJ1-1

DNA: TGCAGCGTTGAAGTAGAGGGACAGATAAATGAAAAACTGTTTTTT
CDR3: CSVEVEGQINEKLFF
D: TRBD1
V: TRBV29-1
size: NA
J: TRBJ1-4

DNA: TGTGCCAGCAGCTCGGACATCGCTGGTGGCTACACCTTC
CDR3: CASSSDIAGGYTF
D: NA
V: TRBV7-3
size: NA
J: TRBJ1-2

DNA: TGTGCCAGCAGTTCCGGAAGCTTGTCGGGTTCGACCTACGAGCAGTACTTC
CDR3: CASSSGSLSGSTYEQYF
D: NA
V: TRBV6-2/TRBV6-3
size: few
J: TRBJ2-7

DNA: TGTGCCAGCAGCCAAGATGCTAGGGGTTTAGCTCTAGCCAAAAACATTCAGTACTTC
CDR3: CASSQDARGLALAKNIQYF
D: NA
V: TRBV4-2
size: few
J: TRBJ2-4

DNA: TGTGCCAGCAGTCACGGGGGGAGCTCCTACAATGAGCAGTTCTTC
CDR3: CASSHGGSSYNEQFF
D: TRBD2
V: TRBV12-3/TRBV12-4
size: once
J: TRBJ2-1

DNA: TGCAGCGTTGTAGGCCAGCGGGATTACGAGCAGTACTTC
CDR3: CSVVGQRDYEQYF
D: TRBD2
V: TRBV29-1
size: NA
J: TRBJ2-7

DNA: TGCAGCGTGTGGAGGAACACTGAAGCTTTCTTT
CDR3: CSVWRNTEAFF
D: NA
V: TRBV29-1
size: many
J: TRBJ1-1

DNA: TGTGCCAGCAGTGTGCAGCCTGGAAACACCATATATTTT
CDR3: CASSVQPGNTIYF
D: NA
V: TRBV12-3/TRBV12-4
size: NA
J: TRBJ1-3